This TCR beta chain was found in a study of B cell selection in AIRE deficiency. Sequenced by immunoSEQ multiplex PCR; TCRdb stores in-frame clones only, minus some. The sample yields 20,000 to 25,000 clones, about 96% seen once. Of note for this clone: Its target is not known.

General study points: Only TCRbeta was sequenced; around 37% of shared healthy Treg sequences appeared in Tconv.

Germline V CDR1 and CDR2: MDHEN, SYDVKM. V shed 2 bases, J shed 7 bases, and the junction held 10 bases outside the gene matches. CDR3 size: 16 residues. CD4+CD127+ cells were sorted as the conventional CD4 T cells. The material sequenced was CD4+CD127+ conventional T cells sorted from PBMCs. This clonotype originated in a human donor in good health. The rearrangement links TRBV28 to TRBJ2-7; TRBD2 agrees at 11 bases. In DNA, the CDR3 is TGTGCCAGCAGTTTACTTTTAGCGGGAGGGCCTAGGGAGCAGTACTTC. Amino acid sequence: CASSLLLAGGPREQYF.